A selection of T cell receptor beta chains follows, all from one sample in a study of T cells after yellow fever vaccination. TCRdb reprocessed the 5' RACE reads with MiXCR, giving one entry per CDR3 protein. The repertoire includes about 400,000 distinct CDR3 sequences, 6% to 8% of them detected once, and 14% to 15% sits in the top ten. This sample comprised PBMCs, obtained 5 days after the yellow fever booster vaccination. Every receptor here comes from a man younger than 40 who received the YFV17D yellow fever vaccine. CDR3s include the opening cysteine and the closing phenylalanine or tryptophan. Fields, in order: J gene, D gene, V gene, clone size, CDR3 DNA, CDR3 protein. A D gene is named only where the DNA matches it firmly. Clone size appears in some rows only: once, few, many, or a class for an expanded clone.

TRBJ2-1	.	TRBV20-1	many	TGCAGTGCTAAGCGGATGAGCTCCTACAATGAGCAGTTCTTC	CSAKRMSSYNEQFF
TRBJ2-5	.	TRBV20-1	.	TGCAGTGCTGGCCCCGGAAAGCTTCAAGAGACCCAGTACTTC	CSAGPGKLQETQYF
TRBJ2-6	.	TRBV5-1	many	TGCGCCAGCAGCTTGGGGACAGTGGGGGCCAACGTCCTGACTTTC	CASSLGTVGANVLTF
TRBJ2-1	.	TRBV4-3	.	TGCGCCAGCAGCCAAGAAGGGGACTACAATGAGCAGTTCTTC	CASSQEGDYNEQFF
TRBJ1-2	TRBD1	TRBV12-3/TRBV12-4	many	TGTGCCAGCAGTCTAGACAGGGGCTATGGCTACACCTTC	CASSLDRGYGYTF
TRBJ1-5	.	TRBV5-1	few	TGCGCCAGCAGCATCGGACATGGGGGCCAGCCCCAGCATTTT	CASSIGHGGQPQHF
TRBJ2-3	.	TRBV10-3	.	TGTGCCATCAGACTAGATGAGATGACAGATACGCAGTATTTT	CAIRLDEMTDTQYF
TRBJ2-2	.	TRBV12-5	.	TGTGCTAGTGGTTTGGCTGAGACCGGACTGACTCTGAACACCGGGGAGCTGTTTTTT	CASGLAETGLTLNTGELFF
TRBJ2-7	TRBD1	TRBV25-1	few	TGTGCCAGCAGTGGAGGGACAGGGGGATCCTACGAGCAGTACTTC	CASSGGTGGSYEQYF
TRBJ2-1	.	TRBV9	.	TGTGCCAGCAGCGTGGAGGTAGGCACCTACAATGAGCAGTTCTTC	CASSVEVGTYNEQFF
TRBJ2-2	.	TRBV20-1	.	TGCAGTGGTCGAGGGGGGAGCACCGGGGAGCTGTTTTTT	CSGRGGSTGELFF
TRBJ1-2	TRBD1	TRBV6-5	.	TGTGCCAGCAGTTTCCGGGACAGCTTTTTTAACTATGGCTACACCTTC	CASSFRDSFFNYGYTF
TRBJ2-3	TRBD2	TRBV6-5	many	TGTGCCAGCAGTTCTTTAGCGGGAGGGACAGATACGCAGTATTTT	CASSSLAGGTDTQYF
TRBJ2-1	TRBD1	TRBV4-3	once	TGCGCCAGCAGCCTTGGGACAGGGGGGAATGAGCAGTTCTTC	CASSLGTGGNEQFF
TRBJ2-7	TRBD2	TRBV5-1	few	TGCGCCAGCAGCCCTAGCGGGCAATCCTACGAGCAGTACTTC	CASSPSGQSYEQYF
TRBJ1-6	.	TRBV24-1	few	TGTGCCACCAGTGAGGCGGGGAATTCACCCCTCCACTTT	CATSEAGNSPLHF
TRBJ2-1	.	TRBV19	few	TGTGCCAGTAGTACGGGGGATAAACGAACGCGGGGGTTCTTC	CASSTGDKRTRGFF
TRBJ2-3	.	TRBV7-2	many	TGTGCCAGCAAACCAACCGCGGCCCCCCGTGATACGCAGTATTTT	CASKPTAAPRDTQYF
TRBJ1-6	.	TRBV5-1	many	TGCGCCAGCAGCTTGGGCAGCGAAGGAAATTCACCCCTCCACTTT	CASSLGSEGNSPLHF
TRBJ2-5	TRBD1	TRBV18	.	TGTGCCAGCTCAGGGGACAGGAAAAAGACCCAGTACTTC	CASSGDRKKTQYF
TRBJ2-5	.	TRBV7-9	.	TGTGCCAGCAGTTGGGGTGGAGCGCCAAAAGAAGAGACCCAGTACTTC	CASSWGGAPKEETQYF
TRBJ2-1	.	TRBV5-8	many	TGTGCCAGCAGCTTAGAGTTCCGGGGGCAGTTCTTC	CASSLEFRGQFF
TRBJ2-2	.	TRBV11-2	few	TGTGCCAGCAGGAGAACCTTAGCAAACACCGGGGAGCTGTTTTTT	CASRRTLANTGELFF
TRBJ1-5	.	TRBV20-1	.	TGCTGTGCACGCCGCACGACAGGCCCCTTTAATAGCAATCAGCCCCAGCATTTT	CCARRTTGPFNSNQPQHF
TRBJ2-7	.	TRBV28	few	TGTGCCAGCAGTGCCCGCGACCTGACCTACGAGCAGTACTTC	CASSARDLTYEQYF
TRBJ1-4	.	TRBV28	few	TGTGCCAGCAGCCTGGGAGGGGGGCTTGAGGCGGTTGGAGAAAAACTGTTTTTT	CASSLGGGLEAVGEKLFF
TRBJ2-7	.	TRBV18	.	TGTGCCAGCTCACCCATGGGGAGCGAGCAGTACTTC	CASSPMGSEQYF
TRBJ2-1	TRBD2	TRBV12-3/TRBV12-4	many	TGTGCCAGCAGTCTGTTAGCGGGAGTGGTTGAGCAGTTCTTC	CASSLLAGVVEQFF
TRBJ2-7	.	TRBV15	few	TGTGCCACCAGCCTCACCCTAGACCCATACTACGAGCAGTACTTC	CATSLTLDPYYEQYF
TRBJ1-6	.	TRBV28	many	TGTGCCAGCAGTGTACCCAGGGATGTCGGCTCACCCCTCCACTTT	CASSVPRDVGSPLHF
TRBJ2-7	TRBD2	TRBV14	many	TGTGCCAGCAGCCAATTACCGGGACTAGCGGGTAACGAGCAGTACTTC	CASSQLPGLAGNEQYF
TRBJ2-6	.	TRBV4-3	few	TGCGCCAGCAGCGATTCTGGGGCCAACGTCCTGACTTTC	CASSDSGANVLTF
TRBJ2-7	.	TRBV29-1	few	TGCAGCGTTGTAGGGGATACCTACGAGCAGTACTTC	CSVVGDTYEQYF
TRBJ2-3	.	TRBV5-1	few	TGCGCCAGCAGCTTCAATGCAGGGGTAGGCCCAGATACGCAGTATTTT	CASSFNAGVGPDTQYF
TRBJ1-2	.	TRBV28	few	TGTGCCAGCAACGTGGGGCGCTATGGCTACACCTTC	CASNVGRYGYTF
TRBJ1-1	.	TRBV29-1	few	TGCAGCGCCACCCGAGGGGGGATGAACACTGAAGCTTTCTTT	CSATRGGMNTEAFF
TRBJ1-4	.	TRBV6-5	many	TGTGCCAGCAGTTACTCGATGTTCAGTTTGAAAAAACTGTTTTTT	CASSYSMFSLKKLFF
TRBJ2-7	TRBD2	TRBV6-1	few	TGTGCCAACCTAAGGAAGCGGGAGGAGGAGCAGTACTTC	CANLRKREEEQYF
TRBJ2-7	.	TRBV7-9	.	TGTGCCAGCAGCCGGGGAGGCGGGCTCGGCGAGCAGTACTTC	CASSRGGGLGEQYF
TRBJ2-7	.	TRBV6-1	many	TGTGCCAGCAGTCCGACCAGATCCTACGAGCAGTACTTC	CASSPTRSYEQYF
TRBJ2-3	.	TRBV7-3	many	TGTGCCAGCAGCTCGGGACACTTAGATACGCAGTATTTT	CASSSGHLDTQYF
TRBJ1-5	TRBD1	TRBV20-1	.	TGCAGTGCTGCCGACAGGGGACCGTATCAGCCCCAGCATTTT	CSAADRGPYQPQHF
TRBJ2-3	TRBD2	TRBV7-2	few	TGTGCCAGCAGCTTAGCATACCACAAAGCGGGAGCTTCAGATACGCAGTATTTT	CASSLAYHKAGASDTQYF
TRBJ2-2	TRBD1	TRBV7-3	few	TGTGCCAGCAGTCAAGGGGGCTACAACACCGGGGAGCTGTTTTTT	CASSQGGYNTGELFF
TRBJ1-1	.	TRBV20-1	.	TGCAGTGCTAGAGACCCCTTTAGGGGACCAAACACTGAAGCTTTCTTT	CSARDPFRGPNTEAFF
TRBJ1-1	.	TRBV6-1	many	TGTGCCAGCAGTGAAGGACGGTTGAACACTGAAGCTTTCTTT	CASSEGRLNTEAFF
TRBJ2-5	.	TRBV5-1	many	TGCGCCAGCAGCTTGGCAGGGCTCGAGACCCAGTACTTC	CASSLAGLETQYF
TRBJ2-3	.	TRBV10-3	many	TGTGCCATCAGTGAAAAGGGGGAAGATACGCAGTATTTT	CAISEKGEDTQYF
TRBJ1-2	.	TRBV18	many	TGTGCCAGCTCACCAGGGGAGGACTATGGCTACACCTTC	CASSPGEDYGYTF
TRBJ2-7	.	TRBV12-5	many	TGTGCTAGTGGTACCCCGGGGGACTACGAGCAGTACTTC	CASGTPGDYEQYF
TRBJ1-6	TRBD1	TRBV12-3/TRBV12-4	.	TGTGCCAGCACCGGTGGACAGGGTGATTCACCCCTCCACTTT	CASTGGQGDSPLHF
TRBJ2-3	TRBD2	TRBV14	many	TGTGCCAGCAGCCAAGATCTAGGAACACGGCTAGCGGCCACAGATACGCAGTATTTT	CASSQDLGTRLAATDTQYF
TRBJ2-3	.	TRBV5-5	many	TGTGCCAGCAGCTCCCCCTCAGATACGCAGTATTTT	CASSSPSDTQYF
TRBJ1-1	.	TRBV20-1	few	TGCAGTGCTAGAGATGGCATGAACACTGAAGCTTTCTTT	CSARDGMNTEAFF
TRBJ1-6	.	TRBV20-1	.	TGCAGTGCCCGACAGGTGGTCTATAATTCACCCCTCCACTTT	CSARQVVYNSPLHF
TRBJ1-4	.	TRBV12-3/TRBV12-4	.	TGTGCCAGCAGTTTTGGGGTCGGGTGGACTGAAAAACTGTTTTTT	CASSFGVGWTEKLFF
TRBJ2-5	.	TRBV7-7	many	TGTGCTAGCAGCTTAACGGGAGTTAAAGAGACCCAGTACTTC	CASSLTGVKETQYF
TRBJ2-6	.	TRBV11-2	few	TGTGCCAGCAGCTATTATAAGGGACCCATGAGGATCGGGGCCAACGTCCTGACTTTC	CASSYYKGPMRIGANVLTF
TRBJ1-2	.	TRBV7-2	many	TGTGCCAGCAGCCTAATGGGACAACTATATGGCTACACCTTC	CASSLMGQLYGYTF